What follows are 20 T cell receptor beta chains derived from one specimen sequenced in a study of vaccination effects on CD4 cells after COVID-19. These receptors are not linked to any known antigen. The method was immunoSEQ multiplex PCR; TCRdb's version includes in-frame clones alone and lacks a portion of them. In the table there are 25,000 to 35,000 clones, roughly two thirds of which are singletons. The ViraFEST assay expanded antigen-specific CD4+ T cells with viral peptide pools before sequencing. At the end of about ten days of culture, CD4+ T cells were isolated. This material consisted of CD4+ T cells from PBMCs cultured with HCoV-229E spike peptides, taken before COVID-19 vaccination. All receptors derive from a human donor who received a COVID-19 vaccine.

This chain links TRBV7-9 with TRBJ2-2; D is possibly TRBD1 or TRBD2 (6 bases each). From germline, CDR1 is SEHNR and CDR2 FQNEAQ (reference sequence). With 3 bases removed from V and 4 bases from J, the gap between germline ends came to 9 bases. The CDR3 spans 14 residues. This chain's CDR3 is CASSFGGGTGELFF. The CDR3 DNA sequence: TGTGCCAGCAGCTTCGGAGGGGGCACCGGGGAGCTGTTTTTT. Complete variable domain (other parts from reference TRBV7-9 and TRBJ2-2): DTGVSQNPRHKITKRGQNVTFRCDPISEHNRLYWYRQTLGQGPEFLTYFQNEAQLEKSRLLSDRFSAERPKGSFSTLEIQRTEQGDSAMYLCASSFGGGTGELFFGEGSRLTVL.

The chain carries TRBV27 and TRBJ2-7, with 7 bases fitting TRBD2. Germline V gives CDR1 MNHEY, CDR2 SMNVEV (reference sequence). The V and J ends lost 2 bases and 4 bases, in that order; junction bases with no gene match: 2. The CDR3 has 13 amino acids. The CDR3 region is CASSLRGGYEQYF. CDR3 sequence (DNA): TGTGCCAGCAGTTTAAGGGGAGGGTACGAGCAGTACTTC.

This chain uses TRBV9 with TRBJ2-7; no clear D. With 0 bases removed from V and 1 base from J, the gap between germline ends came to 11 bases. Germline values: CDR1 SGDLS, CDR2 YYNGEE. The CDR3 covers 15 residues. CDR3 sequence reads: CASSVGLPLSYEQYF. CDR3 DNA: TGTGCCAGCAGCGTAGGTCTCCCCCTATCCTACGAGCAGTACTTC.

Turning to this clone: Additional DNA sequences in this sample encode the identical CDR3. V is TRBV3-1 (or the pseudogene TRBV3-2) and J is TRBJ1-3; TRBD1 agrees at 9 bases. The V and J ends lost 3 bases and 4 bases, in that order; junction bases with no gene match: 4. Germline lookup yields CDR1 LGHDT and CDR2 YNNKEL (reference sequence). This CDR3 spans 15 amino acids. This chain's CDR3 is CASSQTGGPGNTIYF. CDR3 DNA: TGTGCCAGCAGCCAGACAGGGGGACCCGGAAACACCATATATTTT.

CDR3 region: CASSARGLTEAFF. CDR3 DNA sequence: TGTGCCAGCAGTGCTAGGGGGCTCACTGAAGCTTTCTTT. The gene calls are TRBV21-1 and TRBJ1-1; the table's TRBD1 call for D was not verified on the DNA. TRBV21-1 represents a pseudogene. The CDR3 is 13 residues long.

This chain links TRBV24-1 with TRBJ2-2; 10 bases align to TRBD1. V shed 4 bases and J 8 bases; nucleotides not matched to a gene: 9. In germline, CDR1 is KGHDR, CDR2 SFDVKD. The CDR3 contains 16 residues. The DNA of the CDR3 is TGTGCCACCAGTGACTCTAGACAGGGGGCTTCTGGGGAGCTGTTTTTT. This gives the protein CATSDSRQGASGELFF.

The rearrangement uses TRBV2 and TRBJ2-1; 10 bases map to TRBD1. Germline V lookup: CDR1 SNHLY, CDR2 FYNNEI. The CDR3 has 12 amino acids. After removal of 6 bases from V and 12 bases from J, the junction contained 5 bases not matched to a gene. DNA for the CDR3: TGTGCCAGCAGAGCGGACAGGGGGATGCAGTTCTTC. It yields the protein CASRADRGMQFF.

The CDR3 DNA is TGCAGCGTTGAAGACAGCCCCTACGAGCAGTACTTC. Amino acid sequence: CSVEDSPYEQYF. V usage is TRBV29-1 and J usage is TRBJ2-7, with D uncertain. The CDR3 runs 12 residues. Trimming shortened V by 0 bases and J by 2 bases, and 5 bases separated the two germline ends. The germline V gene has CDR1 SQVTM and CDR2 ANQGSEA.

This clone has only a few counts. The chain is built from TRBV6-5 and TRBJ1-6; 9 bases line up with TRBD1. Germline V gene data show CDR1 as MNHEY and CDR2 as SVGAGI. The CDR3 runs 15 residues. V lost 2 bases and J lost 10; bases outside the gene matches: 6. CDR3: CASSYGTGTGSPLHF. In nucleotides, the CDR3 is TGTGCCAGCAGTTACGGGACAGGGACGGGGTCACCCCTCCACTTT.

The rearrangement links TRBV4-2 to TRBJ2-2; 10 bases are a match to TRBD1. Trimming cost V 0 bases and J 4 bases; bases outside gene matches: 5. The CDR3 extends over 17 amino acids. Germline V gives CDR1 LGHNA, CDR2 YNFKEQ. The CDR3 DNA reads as TGTGCCAGCAGCCAAGATCGAGGGACAGGGGCCACCGGGGAGCTGTTTTTT. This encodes CASSQDRGTGATGELFF.

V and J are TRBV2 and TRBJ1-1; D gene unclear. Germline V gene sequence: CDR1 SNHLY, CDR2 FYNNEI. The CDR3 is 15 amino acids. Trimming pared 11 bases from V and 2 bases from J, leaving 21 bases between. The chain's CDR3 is CAGRTEGSVNTEAFF. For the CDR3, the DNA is TGTGCCGGTAGAACGGAAGGTTCCGTAAACACTGAAGCTTTCTTT.

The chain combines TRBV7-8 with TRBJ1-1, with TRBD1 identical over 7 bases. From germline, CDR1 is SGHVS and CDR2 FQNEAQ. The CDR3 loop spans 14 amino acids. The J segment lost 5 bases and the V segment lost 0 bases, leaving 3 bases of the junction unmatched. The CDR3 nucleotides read TGTGCCAGCAGCTTAGCCAGGGGGAGGACTGAAGCTTTCTTT. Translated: CASSLARGRTEAFF.

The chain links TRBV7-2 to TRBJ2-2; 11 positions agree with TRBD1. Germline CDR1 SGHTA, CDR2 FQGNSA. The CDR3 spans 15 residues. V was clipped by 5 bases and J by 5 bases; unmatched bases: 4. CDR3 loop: CASSHGQGATGELFF. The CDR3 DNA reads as TGTGCCAGCAGCCACGGACAGGGGGCAACCGGGGAGCTGTTTTTT.

The CDR3 DNA sequence: TGTGCCAGCTCACCGATCCAAACAGGGGGCAAGGGCAATCAGCCCCAGCATTTT. Amino acid sequence: CASSPIQTGGKGNQPQHF. V is TRBV18 and J is TRBJ1-5; the match to TRBD1 covers 9 bases. The germline CDR1 and CDR2 sequences are KGHSH and LQKENI. This CDR3 spans 18 amino acids. With V trimmed by 3 bases and J by 2 bases, 11 bases remained unmatched.

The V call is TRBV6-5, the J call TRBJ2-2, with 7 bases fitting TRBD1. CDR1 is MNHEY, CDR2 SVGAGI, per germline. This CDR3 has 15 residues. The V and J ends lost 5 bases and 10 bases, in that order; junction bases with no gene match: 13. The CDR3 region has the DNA TGTGCCAGCAGTAGATATCAGGGGGTACCGGTGGAGCTGTTTTTT. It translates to CASSRYQGVPVELFF.

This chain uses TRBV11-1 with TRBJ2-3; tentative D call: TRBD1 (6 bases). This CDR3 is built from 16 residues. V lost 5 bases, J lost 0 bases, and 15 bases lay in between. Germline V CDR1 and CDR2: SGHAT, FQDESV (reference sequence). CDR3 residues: CASSPHRETSTDTQYF. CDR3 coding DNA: TGTGCCAGCAGCCCCCACAGGGAAACTAGCACAGATACGCAGTATTTT. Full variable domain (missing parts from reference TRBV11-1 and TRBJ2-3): EAEVAQSPRYKITEKSQAVAFWCDPISGHATLYWYRQILGQGPELLVQFQDESVVDDSQLPKDRFSAERLKGVDSTLKIQPAELGDSAMYLCASSPHRETSTDTQYFGPGTRLTVL.

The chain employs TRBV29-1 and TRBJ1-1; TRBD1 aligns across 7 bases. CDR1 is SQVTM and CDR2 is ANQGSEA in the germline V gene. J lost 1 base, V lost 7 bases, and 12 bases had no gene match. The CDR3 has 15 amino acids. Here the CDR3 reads CSAKGARGANTEAFF. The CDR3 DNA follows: TGCAGCGCCAAAGGGGCCAGGGGGGCGAACACTGAAGCTTTCTTT.

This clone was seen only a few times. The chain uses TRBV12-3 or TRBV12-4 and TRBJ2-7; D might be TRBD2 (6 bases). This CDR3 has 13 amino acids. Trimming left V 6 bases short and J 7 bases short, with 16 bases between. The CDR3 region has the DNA TGTGCCAGCAGAAATAGGGAGGTGGGGGAGCAGTACTTC. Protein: CASRNREVGEQYF.

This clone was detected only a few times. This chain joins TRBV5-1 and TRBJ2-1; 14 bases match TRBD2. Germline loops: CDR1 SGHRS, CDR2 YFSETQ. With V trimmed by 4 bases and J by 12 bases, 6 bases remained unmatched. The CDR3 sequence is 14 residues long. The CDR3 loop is CASSPGTSGSWQFF. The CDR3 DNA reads TGCGCCAGCAGCCCCGGGACTAGCGGGAGTTGGCAGTTCTTC.

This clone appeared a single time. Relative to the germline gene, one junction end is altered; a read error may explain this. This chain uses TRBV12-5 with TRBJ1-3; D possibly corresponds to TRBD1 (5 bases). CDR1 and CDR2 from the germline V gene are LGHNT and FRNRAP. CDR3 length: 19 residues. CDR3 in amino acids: CASGLVVSGTLKLGITIYF. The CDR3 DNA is TGTGCTAGTGGTTTGGTAGTCTCCGGGACTCTTAAATTGGGAATCACCATATATTTT.